One sample yielded the 5 T cell receptor beta chains listed below, sequenced in a study of cytomegalovirus exposure and HLA in healthy donors. The PCR used 60 Vbeta and 13 Jbeta primers. Data came from immunoSEQ multiplex PCR; TCRdb stores just in-frame clones and leaves some out. The sample consists of roughly 86,000 clones, about 80% of them appearing once. The sample comprised PBMCs. The receptor set was obtained from a female donor in good health and CMV-seronegative.

This clone was detected a few times. V and J are TRBV30 and TRBJ1-4; D not resolved. Per germline, CDR1 GTSNPN and CDR2 SVGIG (reference sequence). V gave up 2 bases and J gave up 8 bases, with 9 bases separating them. The CDR3 totals 12 residues. CDR3 loop: CAWSLSLEKLFF. The CDR3 DNA is TGTGCCTGGAGTTTATCTTTGGAAAAACTGTTTTTT.

This clone was seen only once. This CDR3 is CASKGGQGASRTEAFF. The CDR3, as DNA: TGCGCCAGCAAGGGCGGGCAGGGGGCATCTAGGACTGAAGCTTTCTTT. This chain uses TRBV5-1 with TRBJ1-1, with TRBD1 matching over 8 bases. This CDR3 comprises 16 residues. Germline values: CDR1 SGHRS, CDR2 YFSETQ. The trim removed 6 bases at V and 5 bases at J, leaving 15 bases unmatched.

The gene calls are TRBV14 and TRBJ2-5, with 9 bases matching TRBD2. The J segment lost 4 bases and the V segment lost 2 bases, leaving 2 bases of the junction unmatched. The CDR3 runs 14 residues. The V gene's germline CDR1 is SGHDN and CDR2 FVKESK. The CDR3 DNA reads TGTGCCAGCAGCCAAAGGCGGGAGGGAGAGACCCAGTACTTC. Its translation is CASSQRREGETQYF. The full variable domain, rest sourced from reference TRBV14 and TRBJ2-5, is EAGVTQFPSHSVIEKGQTVTLRCDPISGHDNLYWYRRVMGKEIKFLLHFVKESKQDESGMPNNRFLAERTGGTYSTLKVQPAELEDSGVYFCASSQRREGETQYFGPGTRLLVL.

The J gene is TRBJ2-3, the V gene TRBV18, with 10 bases identical to TRBD1. The CDR3 is 15 amino acids. V lost 5 bases to trimming and J lost 0 bases; unmatched junction nucleotides: 2. Germline V gene sequence: CDR1 KGHSH, CDR2 LQKENI. DNA for the CDR3: TGTGCCAGCTCATCGGACAGGGGGAGCACAGATACGCAGTATTTT. It translates to CASSSDRGSTDTQYF.

This clone showed up just a few times. The chain couples TRBV4-3 to TRBJ2-1; TRBD1 matches 8 bases. The germline V gene encodes CDR1 LGHNA and CDR2 YSLEER. The length of the CDR3 is 18 residues. V dropped 2 bases and J dropped 4; count of bases not matched to a gene: 13. This chain's CDR3 is CASSQHRIGQGRYNEQFF. CDR3 DNA sequence: TGCGCCAGCAGCCAACATAGAATTGGACAGGGCCGATACAATGAGCAGTTCTTC.